The rows below give T cell receptor beta chains drawn from one sample of a study of Graves' ophthalmopathy and Graves' hyperthyroidism. TCRdb reprocessed the multiplex PCR reads via MiXCR and lists one record per CDR3 protein. The sample carries 200,000 to 250,000 distinct CDR3 sequences, less than 30% recorded once. Sequenced material: peripheral blood. All receptors come from a man aged 45-65 years with Graves' ophthalmopathy. The CDR3 runs from the conserved cysteine through the conserved F or W. D genes are given only for firm matches. A row's size may be missing; if present it is once, few, many or a size class.

j_call clone_size d_call v_call cdr3_nt cdr3_aa
TRBJ2-5 many . TRBV20-1 TGCAGTGCTAGTCCTGATGGGGCCGGAGAGACCCAGTACTTC CSASPDGAGETQYF
TRBJ2-5 many TRBD1 TRBV6-5 TGTGCCAGCAGTTACTCTGACAGGGCGAAGACCCAGTACTTC CASSYSDRAKTQYF
TRBJ2-5 . TRBD2 TRBV4-1 TGCGCCAGCAGCCCCGTACGGCGGGAGGGCCAAGAGACCCAGTACTTC CASSPVRREGQETQYF
TRBJ2-2 . . TRBV7-2 TGTGCCAGCAGCTTAGGCTCTTGGGACACGGACACCGGGGAGCTGTTTTTT CASSLGSWDTDTGELFF
TRBJ2-7 . . TRBV12-3/TRBV12-4 TGTGCCAGCAGGGAAGACGCCGGACAGTTGGTCAGGTACTTC CASREDAGQLVRYF
TRBJ2-4 many TRBD1 TRBV7-3 TGTGCCAGCAGCGAGGGGGCAGGCATTCAGTACTTC CASSEGAGIQYF
TRBJ2-7 many . TRBV28 TGTGCCAGCAGCCACCCCCGTATGGCCTACGAGCAGTACTTC CASSHPRMAYEQYF
TRBJ2-7 many . TRBV6-2/TRBV6-3 TGTGCCAGCGCGACCGAGGGGATTAAAGGCCACGAGCAGTACTTC CASATEGIKGHEQYF
TRBJ2-7 many . TRBV20-1 TGCAGTGCTAGAGTTAGAGGACACTCAAGCTACGAGCAGTACTTC CSARVRGHSSYEQYF
TRBJ1-6 . . TRBV11-2 TGTGCCAGCAGCGTATCGGCGCTAATTCCCCTCCACTTT CASSVSALIPLHF
TRBJ2-4 many TRBD2 TRBV5-1 TGCGCCAGCAGCTTCTCCGCGGGGGTTGGGGCCAAAAACATTCAGTACTTC CASSFSAGVGAKNIQYF
TRBJ2-5 many . TRBV11-2 TGTGCCAGCAGCTTAGACATTCAAGAGACCCAGTACTTC CASSLDIQETQYF
TRBJ2-3 . . TRBV30 TGTGCCTGGAGTCCTCCCGGGACCATTAGCACAGATACGCAGTATTTT CAWSPPGTISTDTQYF
TRBJ2-2 many . TRBV24-1 TGTGCCACCAGTGATTTCGGCAGGGAGCACGACGGGGAGCTGTTTTTT CATSDFGREHDGELFF
TRBJ2-2 many . TRBV28 TGTGCCAGCAGTGTAACGGGACACCGTTCCGGGGAGCTGTTTTTT CASSVTGHRSGELFF